This T cell receptor (beta chain) was sequenced for a study of regulatory T cells in long-lasting Graves disease. Study-level points and caveats: Persistent disease preferred TRBV28, TRBJ1-2 and TRBJ2-5. New patients shared more than 750 public clonotypes, fewer than the roughly 2,600 shared by persistent patients.

Time point indicated: newly diagnosed GD, antithyroid drugs for less than 3 months. PBMC RNA was the source of the TCR library. Library construction for TCR beta used iRepertoire HTBI primers and Arm-PCR of CDR3 regions. TCRdb passed the multiplex PCR reads through MiXCR, listing each CDR3 protein once. This sample has about 530,000 distinct CDR3 sequences, with roughly 15% found just once. This clonotype was seen more than once but under ten times. No antigen is known for it. CDR3 length: 14 amino acids. Per the germline V gene, CDR1 is SGHRS and CDR2 is YFSETQ. The germline V and J ends were trimmed by 1 base and 2 bases, with 9 bases remaining between them. These sequences were also reported in another study, on T cells in Graves' hyperthyroidism and ophthalmopathy. From that report: Newly diagnosed hyperthyroidism patients aged 18 to 65 years had disease lasting under 2 months. Exclusion of patients followed from uncontrolled infection, other autoimmune disease, pregnancy or lactation.

The specimen was peripheral blood mononuclear cells (PBMCs), collected at new diagnosis, from a patient treated with antithyroid drugs. This TCR was sampled from a woman aged 35 to 60 with Graves disease. The chain uses TRBV5-1 and TRBJ1-1; D uncertain. The CDR3 protein is CASSLSRENTEAFF. As DNA, the CDR3 is TGCGCCAGCAGCTTGTCACGGGAAAACACTGAAGCTTTCTTT.